These T cell receptor beta chains were read from a single sample in a study of blood T cells in healthy people across ages. TCRdb independently ran MiXCR on the 5' RACE reads; one entry per CDR3 protein. The repertoire includes around 1,800,000 distinct CDR3 sequences, around 42% of them detected once, and 23% sits in the top ten. Sequenced material: blood. The receptor source for this set is a human donor in good health. Each CDR3 is given with its conserved first and last residue. D genes are given only for firm matches. Clone size, where shown, is once, few, many, or a class for clones that have expanded.

.	TRBV20-1	.	15	TRBJ1-3	TGCAGTGCTAGAGATATGGGGAGCTCTGGAAACACCATATATTTT	CSARDMGSSGNTIYF
TRBD2	TRBV4-2	.	16	TRBJ2-3	TGTGCCAGCAGCCGACCTAGCGGGGAAGGCACAGATACGCAGTATTTT	CASSRPSGEGTDTQYF
.	TRBV7-7	few	15	TRBJ2-1	TGTGCTAGCAGCTTAGGGTCGAACAGACACAATGAGCAGTTCTTC	CASSLGSNRHNEQFF
.	TRBV15	.	14	TRBJ2-7	TGTGCCACCAGCAGAGGCGAGGGTTTCTACGAGCAGTACTTC	CATSRGEGFYEQYF
.	TRBV30	few	11	TRBJ2-5	TGTGCCTGCTTTTCCCAAGAGACCCAGTACTTC	CACFSQETQYF
.	TRBV4-1	few	15	TRBJ1-2	TGCGCCAGCAGCCCACGAAGGCGAGCTAACTATGGCTACACCTTC	CASSPRRRANYGYTF
TRBD1	TRBV29-1	.	12	TRBJ1-1	TGCAGCGGATTACAGGGGGGCACTGAAGCTTTCTTT	CSGLQGGTEAFF
.	TRBV20-1	.	13	TRBJ1-6	TGCAGTGCTAGTAACGGGGGCGTTTCACCCCTCCACTTT	CSASNGGVSPLHF
.	TRBV7-2	once	18	TRBJ2-7	TGTGCCAGCAGCCATGATTCAGGAGGGTTCCTTAGCTCCTACGAGCAGTACTTC	CASSHDSGGFLSSYEQYF
.	TRBV29-1	many	13	TRBJ2-1	TGCAGCGTTGGCTTCGGGGTTGGCAATGAGCAGTTCTTC	CSVGFGVGNEQFF
.	TRBV7-3	few	15	TRBJ2-3	TGTGCCAGCAGCTTATATGGGGGTGGGGGAGATACGCAGTATTTT	CASSLYGGGGDTQYF
TRBD2	TRBV20-1	.	18	TRBJ2-3	TGCAGTGCTAGTTCGCCCGGGACTAACAATTTTTTTTCAGATACGCAGTATTTT	CSASSPGTNNFFSDTQYF
TRBD1	TRBV14	.	15	TRBJ1-1	TGTGCCAGCAGCCGGACAGGGTTCATGAACACTGAAGCTTTCTTT	CASSRTGFMNTEAFF
.	TRBV15	many	13	TRBJ2-1	TGTGCCACCAGCAGAGCAATCGGCGACCTACCGTTCTTC	CATSRAIGDLPFF
.	TRBV10-3	.	13	TRBJ1-6	TGTGCCACACAAGACAGAGAGAATTCACCCCTCCACTTT	CATQDRENSPLHF
TRBD1	TRBV20-1	.	14	TRBJ2-3	TGCAGTGCTAGTGAGGACAGGGTTTTAGATACGCAGTATTTT	CSASEDRVLDTQYF
TRBD2	TRBV28	.	14	TRBJ2-5	TGTGCCAGCAGCAACGCGGGGGGCTCAGAGACCCAGTACTTC	CASSNAGGSETQYF
TRBD2	TRBV18	.	15	TRBJ2-7	TGTGCCAGCTCACCGATCGGGGGGGCGTTTTCCGAGCAGTACTTC	CASSPIGGAFSEQYF
.	TRBV2	.	15	TRBJ2-2	TGTGCCAGCAGTGAGGCGGCCAAGGGTCCCGGGGAGCTGTTTTTT	CASSEAAKGPGELFF
.	TRBV6-4	few	13	TRBJ1-2	TGTGCCAGCAGTATGACAGGAACCTATGGCTACACCTTC	CASSMTGTYGYTF
TRBD1	TRBV6-2/TRBV6-3	.	13	TRBJ2-5	TGTGCCAGCAGGACTCACAGGGGAGAGACCCAGTACTTC	CASRTHRGETQYF
.	TRBV7-2	.	15	TRBJ1-5	TGTGCCAGCAGCCAGAGAGGGGAGGCCGTTCAGCCCCAGCATTTT	CASSQRGEAVQPQHF
.	TRBV7-6	once	15	TRBJ1-1	TGTGCCCGCAGCTTAATCCCCGGCAGGAACACTGAAGCTTTCTTT	CARSLIPGRNTEAFF
.	TRBV12-3/TRBV12-4	.	16	TRBJ2-3	TGTGCCAGCAGTATAGTCGGCGGGGTCGGAACAGATACGCAGTATTTT	CASSIVGGVGTDTQYF
.	TRBV5-1	few	13	TRBJ2-7	TGCGCCAGCAGCTTGTCCGCAAATTACGAGCAGTACTTC	CASSLSANYEQYF
TRBD2	TRBV6-6	.	15	TRBJ2-1	TGTGCCAGCAGGCGGGAGGGGGGGTCCTACAATGAGCAGTTCTTC	CASRREGGSYNEQFF
.	TRBV7-2	.	15	TRBJ1-1	TGTGCCAGCAGCCTAAGGCTAGGGGGGCTCGCTGAAGCTTTCTTT	CASSLRLGGLAEAFF
TRBD1	TRBV12-3/TRBV12-4	few	14	TRBJ2-1	TGTGCCAGCAGTTATTGGGACAGGGTAAATGAGCAGTTCTTC	CASSYWDRVNEQFF
.	TRBV5-1	.	17	TRBJ2-4	TGCGCCAGCAACCCGGCGGCGAGAGGGCTAGCCAAAAACATTCAGTACTTC	CASNPAARGLAKNIQYF
.	TRBV5-6	once	13	TRBJ1-2	TGTGCCAGCAGCATACCAGGGGTCTATGGCTACACCTTC	CASSIPGVYGYTF
TRBD1	TRBV29-1	.	16	TRBJ2-2	TGCAGCGTTCTCCTCGCACAGGGGGTCTTACCCGGGGAGCTGTTTTTT	CSVLLAQGVLPGELFF
.	TRBV13	.	13	TRBJ1-2	TGTGCCAGCAGCTTAAGGGCCTTCGATGGCTACACCTTC	CASSLRAFDGYTF
.	TRBV28	once	15	TRBJ1-5	TGTGCCAGCAGCCGCTCTACGGGGATTTATCAGCCCCAGCATTTT	CASSRSTGIYQPQHF
TRBD1	TRBV10-3	.	17	TRBJ1-2	TGTGCCATCAGTGAGTCTAACAGGCCGGGACAGAACTATGGCTACACCTTC	CAISESNRPGQNYGYTF
.	TRBV7-3	.	13	TRBJ1-1	TGTGCCAGCAGCTTTGAAAGGACCACTGAAGCTTTCTTT	CASSFERTTEAFF
.	TRBV5-1	few	14	TRBJ2-3	TGCGCCACCAGCTCGCGAGGGGGGGCAGATACGCAGTATTTT	CATSSRGGADTQYF
TRBD2	TRBV7-8	.	16	TRBJ2-4	TGTGCCAGCAGCCGTAGGACTAGCGGGGGGGTAGTTGAGCAGTACTTC	CASSRRTSGGVVEQYF
TRBD1	TRBV18	.	17	TRBJ1-1	TGTGCCAGCTCACCTAACGCAGGGATCCCAGGGGGTGGTGAAGCTTTCTTT	CASSPNAGIPGGGEAFF
.	TRBV2	once	15	TRBJ2-5	TGTGCCAGCAGGGCCGGGCCTTCTAGCGATCAGACCCAGTACTTC	CASRAGPSSDQTQYF
.	TRBV11-2	few	17	TRBJ1-6	TGTGCCAGCAGCTGGGGGGGGGCGGCGGTCTATAATTCACCCCTCCACTTT	CASSWGGAAVYNSPLHF
.	TRBV11-2	.	15	TRBJ1-1	TGTGCCAGCAGCCCCATCCAGGGAAGGAACACTGAAGCTTTCTTT	CASSPIQGRNTEAFF